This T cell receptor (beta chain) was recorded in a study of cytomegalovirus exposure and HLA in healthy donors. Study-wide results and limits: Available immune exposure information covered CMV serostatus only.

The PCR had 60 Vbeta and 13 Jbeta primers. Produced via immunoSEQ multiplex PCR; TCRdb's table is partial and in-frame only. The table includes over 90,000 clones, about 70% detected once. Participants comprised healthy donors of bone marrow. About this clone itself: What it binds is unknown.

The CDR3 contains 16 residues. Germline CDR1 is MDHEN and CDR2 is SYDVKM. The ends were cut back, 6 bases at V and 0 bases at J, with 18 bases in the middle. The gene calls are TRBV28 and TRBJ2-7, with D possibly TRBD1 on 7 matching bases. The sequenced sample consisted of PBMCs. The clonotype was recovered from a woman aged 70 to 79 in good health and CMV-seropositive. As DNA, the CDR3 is TGTGCCAGCAGCCTTGCGGGGACAGATATCTCCTACGAGCAGTACTTC. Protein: CASSLAGTDISYEQYF.